The sequence of this T cell receptor beta chain was determined in a study of blood T cell repertoires in COVID-19. Sequencing was performed with immunoSEQ multiplex PCR; in TCRdb, only in-frame clones are kept and a portion is missing. The sample contains about 83,000 clones, around 84% of which appear only once. Germline V gene lookup returns CDR1 SEHNR and CDR2 FQNEAQ (reference sequence). The CDR3 runs 12 residues. V was shortened by 8 bases and J by 4 bases, with 9 bases between the two germline ends. This clone has just one count. Material: peripheral blood. This receptor was taken from a man older than 75 with active or convalescent COVID-19. The rearrangement uses TRBV7-9 and TRBJ2-1; D gene uncertain. For the CDR3, the DNA is TGTGCCAGCGGGCCCCGGTACAATGAGCAGTTCTTC. It is translated as CASGPRYNEQFF.